These 25 T cell receptor beta chains were all obtained from the same sample, sequenced in a study of blood T cells in healthy people across ages. The authors ran a second PCR of roughly 6 to 11 cycles using a sample-barcoded 5' primer and a J-beta primer mix. TCRdb reanalysed the 5' RACE reads using MiXCR and keeps one entry per CDR3 protein. The data show under 2 million distinct CDR3 sequences, about 31% seen once. The sample taken for sequencing was blood. Source of these receptors: a woman in her twenties or thirties in good health.

In its sample, this clonotype was seen a few times. The CDR3: CSARDLGLAGFQETQYF. CDR3 nucleotide sequence: TGCAGTGCTAGGGATCTCGGACTAGCGGGGTTTCAAGAGACCCAGTACTTC. The chain carries TRBV20-1 and TRBJ2-5, with 12 bases matching TRBD2. The CDR3 loop spans 17 amino acids. Trimming cost V 3 bases and J 2 bases; bases outside gene matches: 10. Per the germline V gene, CDR1 is DFQATT and CDR2 is SNEGSKA (reference sequence).

V and J are TRBV20-1 and TRBJ2-1; D could derive from TRBD1 or TRBD2 (5 bases each). V lost 5 bases and J lost 7, with 21 bases in between. Per germline, CDR1 DFQATT and CDR2 SNEGSKA (reference sequence). CDR3 length equals 15 residues. This chain's CDR3 is CSAPFGADRGNEQFF. In DNA, the CDR3 is TGCAGTGCTCCTTTCGGGGCGGACCGCGGGAATGAGCAGTTCTTC.

This clonotype appeared a few times. The rearrangement links TRBV9 to TRBJ1-1; a possible D gene is TRBD1 (6 bases). Trimming took 4 bases from V and 7 from J, leaving 14 bases between them. Germline CDR1 reads SGDLS; CDR2 reads YYNGEE. This CDR3 is 13 amino acids long. CDR3 nucleotide sequence: TGTGCCAGCAGCCCACGACAGGCCAGTGAAGCTTTCTTT. Protein: CASSPRQASEAFF. The variable domain in full, completed from reference TRBV9 and TRBJ1-1, reads DSGVTQTPKHLITATGQRVTLRCSPRSGDLSVYWYQQSLDQGLQFLIQYYNGEERAKGNILERFSAQQFPDLHSELNLSSLELGDSALYFCASSPRQASEAFFGQGTRLTVV.

This clonotype was seen a few times. CDR3: CASSPKAVQYF. CDR3 nucleotide sequence: TGTGCCAGCAGCCCAAAAGCGGTGCAGTACTTC. The chain couples TRBV7-9 to TRBJ2-5, with D possibly TRBD2 on 5 matching bases. This CDR3 is 11 amino acids long. The germline V gene encodes CDR1 SEHNR and CDR2 FQNEAQ (reference sequence). The germline V and J ends were trimmed by 5 bases and 11 bases, with 12 bases remaining between them.

CDR3 loop: CASSSFGQGQETQYF. DNA for the CDR3: TGTGCCAGCAGTTCCTTCGGTCAGGGCCAAGAGACCCAGTACTTC. The rearrangement uses TRBV28 and TRBJ2-5, with D maybe TRBD1 (5 bases). The V end was cut by 4 bases, the J end by 1 base, with 13 bases between. This CDR3 comprises 15 residues. The germline V gene encodes CDR1 MDHEN and CDR2 SYDVKM.

This clonotype was recorded a few times. V usage is TRBV3-1 and J usage is TRBJ2-5, with D hard to call. Trimming cost V 6 bases and J 2 bases, with 7 bases left between them. The germline CDR1 and CDR2 sequences are LGHDT and YNNKEL (reference sequence). The CDR3 is made up of 12 amino acids. The chain's CDR3 is CASRFSQETQYF. CDR3 in DNA: TGTGCCAGCAGGTTCTCACAAGAGACCCAGTACTTC.

Of note for this clonotype: At one end the junction does not follow the germline gene, possibly because of a read error. This sequence joins TRBV5-6 and TRBJ2-3, with TRBD2 as a possible D gene (6 bases). This CDR3 comprises 15 residues. The germline V gene encodes CDR1 SGHDT and CDR2 YYEEEE. CDR3 coding DNA: TGTGTCAGCAGCTTCGGGGGTGGCCGCACAGATACGCAGTATTTT. It is translated as CVSSFGGGRTDTQYF. The full variable domain, with the rest looked up from reference TRBV5-6 and TRBJ2-3, is DAGVTQSPTHLIKTRGQQVTLRCSPKSGHDTVSWYQQALGQGPQFIFQYYEEEERQRGNFPDRFSGHQFPNYSSELNVNALLLGDSALYLCVSSFGGGRTDTQYFGPGTRLTVL.

Note on this clonotype: This may be a read error, as it is one base from a much larger clone. The chain couples TRBV6-1 to TRBJ2-3; no firm D call. V was shortened by 2 bases and J by 3 bases, with 12 bases between the two germline ends. The CDR3 contains 15 residues. The germline gives CDR1 MNHNS, CDR2 SASEGT. The CDR3 spells CASSELALRTDTQYF. CDR3 DNA sequence: TGTGCCAGCAGTGAATTGGCGTTGCGGACAGATACGCAGTATTTT.

This clonotype turned up a few times. The rearrangement joins TRBV7-9 to TRBJ2-1; TRBD2 might be the D (6 bases). Germline V gene data show CDR1 as SEHNR and CDR2 as FQNEAQ (reference sequence). Trimming took 4 bases from V and 2 from J, leaving 15 bases between them. The CDR3 consists of 16 residues. The CDR3 bases are TGTGCCAGCAGCTCATTCACTAGCCTCGCCTACAATGAGCAGTTCTTC. It specifies CASSSFTSLAYNEQFF.

This clonotype was recorded a few times. The genes are TRBV9 and TRBJ2-1; 8 bases agree with TRBD2. V trimming: 4 bases; J trimming: 6 bases; junction bases outside the gene matches: 12. Per the germline V gene, CDR1 is SGDLS and CDR2 is YYNGEE. This CDR3 is 16 amino acids long. The CDR3 is CASSPGPSGSVNEQFF. Here the CDR3 DNA reads TGTGCCAGCAGCCCAGGGCCCAGCGGGAGTGTCAATGAGCAGTTCTTC. The full variable domain, in which reference TRBV9 and TRBJ2-1 provide the parts outside the CDR3, is DSGVTQTPKHLITATGQRVTLRCSPRSGDLSVYWYQQSLDQGLQFLIQYYNGEERAKGNILERFSAQQFPDLHSELNLSSLELGDSALYFCASSPGPSGSVNEQFFGPGTRLTVL.

This chain joins TRBV11-2 and TRBJ2-7, with 12 bases lining up with TRBD2. Per the germline V gene, CDR1 is SGHAT and CDR2 is FQNNGV. The V gene end was trimmed by 9 bases and the J gene end by 4 bases; junction bases not matched to a gene: 10. The CDR3 consists of 15 residues. The CDR3 coding sequence is TGTGCCAGTAGCCATTCTAGCGGGGGGGGTTACGAGCAGTACTTC. It is translated as CASSHSSGGGYEQYF. Filled out from reference TRBV11-2 and TRBJ2-7, the complete variable domain reads EAGVAQSPRYKIIEKRQSVAFWCNPISGHATLYWYQQILGQGPKLLIQFQNNGVVDDSQLPKDRFSAERLKGVDSTLKIQPAKLEDSAVYLCASSHSSGGGYEQYFGPGTRLTVT.

With regard to this clonotype: A read error may explain this, as a much larger clone is one base away. The J gene is TRBJ2-3, the V gene TRBV29-1, with a weak D call TRBD2 (6 bases). In germline, CDR1 is SQVTM, CDR2 ANQGSEA. Trimming stripped 6 bases from V and 8 bases from J, with 15 bases between. The CDR3 length is 12 residues. The CDR3 sequence is CSVRTRGGTQYF. CDR3 coding DNA: TGCAGCGTGCGTACGAGGGGAGGTACGCAGTATTTT.

V is TRBV14 and J is TRBJ1-2; D is perhaps TRBD1 (5 bases). The length of the CDR3 is 13 residues. Germline lookup yields CDR1 SGHDN and CDR2 FVKESK. V lost 1 base and J 10 bases, leaving 13 bases between the germline ends. This chain's CDR3 is CASSQGQGGYYTF. DNA of the CDR3: TGTGCCAGCAGCCAAGGCCAGGGCGGATACTACACCTTC.

About this clonotype: Here the CDR3 omits its conserved ending phenylalanine or tryptophan, so a read error is the likely source. The V and J genes are TRBV6-2 or TRBV6-3 and TRBJ2-3; tentative D call: TRBD2 (5 bases). Trimming removed 0 bases at V and 4 bases at J, with 23 bases between. The V gene's germline CDR1 is MNHEY and CDR2 SVGEGT. The CDR3 spans 19 residues. CDR3 protein: CASSYSLEGRRRSADTQYV. The CDR3 DNA is TGTGCCAGCAGTTACTCCTTAGAGGGTCGAAGGAGGAGCGCAGATACGCAGTATGTT.

This clonotype was observed a handful of times. The V gene is TRBV12-5, the J gene TRBJ1-1; no clear D. Trimming took 5 bases from V and 4 from J, leaving 14 bases between them. CDR1 LGHNT and CDR2 FRNRAP come from the germline V gene. This CDR3 is 14 amino acids long. The CDR3 coding sequence is TGTGCTAGTGGTGTCGGCAGGTCGATCACTGAAGCTTTCTTT. Its protein is CASGVGRSITEAFF.

The chain has TRBV5-1 and TRBJ2-7, with TRBD1 identical over 7 bases. Trimming at V came to 4 bases and at J to 7 bases, leaving 14 bases not matched to a gene. The germline CDR1 and CDR2 sequences are SGHRS and YFSETQ. CDR3 size: 15 residues. The DNA for the CDR3 is TGCGCCAGCAGCCTAGAACAGGGGAGTTACAATGAGCAGTACTTC. Translating gives CASSLEQGSYNEQYF.

This chain links TRBV28 with TRBJ1-1, with no clear D. Trimming pared 3 bases from V and 2 bases from J, leaving 10 bases between. The CDR3 is made up of 14 amino acids. Germline-derived CDR1 and CDR2 are MDHEN and SYDVKM. CDR3 sequence (DNA): TGTGCCAGCAGTTTCCCTAACAGTAACACTGAAGCTTTCTTT. It encodes CASSFPNSNTEAFF. Supplemented by reference TRBV28 and TRBJ1-1, the full variable domain reads DVKVTQSSRYLVKRTGEKVFLECVQDMDHENMFWYRQDPGLGLRLIYFSYDVKMKEKGDIPEGYSVSREKKERFSLILESASTNQTSMYLCASSFPNSNTEAFFGQGTRLTVV.

CDR3 DNA sequence: TGTGCCAGCAGCAGTAGCGGTTTTCCCACAGATACGCAGTATTTT. It is translated as CASSSSGFPTDTQYF. The chain has TRBV6-6 and TRBJ2-3; perhaps TRBD2 as D (6 bases). The CDR3 has 15 residues. V gave up 6 bases and J gave up 2 bases, with 15 bases separating them. Germline V gene data show CDR1 as MNHNY and CDR2 as SVGAGI (reference sequence).

In this sample, this clonotype turned up a few times. V and J are TRBV12-3 or TRBV12-4 and TRBJ2-1; TRBD2 matches 8 bases. Trimming cost V 5 bases and J 6 bases; bases outside gene matches: 9. CDR3 size: 15 residues. In DNA, the CDR3 is TGTGCCAGCAGTGTCTTGGCGGGAGGTGGCAATGAGCAGTTCTTC. This codes for CASSVLAGGGNEQFF.

V and J are TRBV9 and TRBJ2-1; D might be TRBD2 (6 bases). V was pared by 3 bases and J by 2 bases, with 18 bases between. Germline V CDR1 and CDR2: SGDLS, YYNGEE. The CDR3 spans 17 residues. CDR3 sequence reads: CASSDALLSGAYNEQFF. The CDR3 DNA sequence: TGTGCCAGCAGCGACGCCCTTCTTTCGGGGGCCTACAATGAGCAGTTCTTC. Supplemented by reference TRBV9 and TRBJ2-1, the full variable domain reads DSGVTQTPKHLITATGQRVTLRCSPRSGDLSVYWYQQSLDQGLQFLIQYYNGEERAKGNILERFSAQQFPDLHSELNLSSLELGDSALYFCASSDALLSGAYNEQFFGPGTRLTVL.

The chain uses TRBV7-2 and TRBJ1-2; D gene ambiguous. Germline V gene lookup returns CDR1 SGHTA and CDR2 FQGNSA. The V gene lost 6 bases and the J gene lost 4 bases, with 15 bases spanning the gap. The CDR3 spans 14 residues. CDR3 in DNA: TGTGCCAGCAGTGAAGCAGAAGGACTCTATGGCTACACCTTC. Translating it yields CASSEAEGLYGYTF.

The CDR3 loop reads CASSHGTSGGPNSYEQYF. In nucleotides, the CDR3 is TGCGCCAGCAGCCACGGTACTAGCGGGGGCCCGAACTCATACGAGCAGTACTTC. The J gene is TRBJ2-7, the V gene TRBV4-1; TRBD2 matches 11 bases. V dropped 3 bases and J dropped 4; count of bases not matched to a gene: 14. Looked up from germline, CDR1 is MGHRA and CDR2 is YSYEKL. The CDR3 covers 18 residues.

This clonotype appeared a single time. V and J are TRBV4-1 and TRBJ2-2; possibly TRBD1 for D (6 bases). The CDR3 has 16 amino acids. The germline gives CDR1 MGHRA, CDR2 YSYEKL. The V end lost 1 base, the J end lost 4 bases, and 13 bases lay between the germline ends. The DNA of the CDR3 is TGCGCCAGCAGCCAAGTCTCAAGGGGGAGCACCGGGGAGCTGTTTTTT. Amino acids: CASSQVSRGSTGELFF.

The J gene is TRBJ2-1, the V gene TRBV24-1; a weak D match, TRBD2 (7 bases). V lost 1 base and J lost 8, with 17 bases in between. CDR1 is KGHDR, CDR2 SFDVKD, per germline. CDR3 length: 16 amino acids. CDR3 sequence (DNA): TGTGCCACCAGTGATTTTGGTGGGAGGGGGGGGTATGAGCAGTTCTTC. Residues: CATSDFGGRGGYEQFF.

J is TRBJ2-3 and V is TRBV5-1, with D possibly matching TRBD1 (5 bases). CDR3 length equals 13 residues. Trimming shortened V by 5 bases and J by 5 bases, and 12 bases separated the two germline ends. CDR1 and CDR2 from the germline V gene are SGHRS and YFSETQ. The CDR3 DNA reads TGCGCCAGCAGACCAACAGGAGTAGATACGCAGTATTTT. This gives the protein CASRPTGVDTQYF.